This TCR beta chain was identified in a study of blood T cell repertoires in COVID-19. All recovered Cohort 3 donors got two negative PCRs, got clearance, or saw symptom resolution. The J segment lost 8 bases and the V segment lost 3 bases, leaving 17 bases of the junction unmatched. Germline CDR1 is LGHDT and CDR2 is YNNKEL (reference sequence). The length of the CDR3 is 18 residues. The data were produced by immunoSEQ multiplex PCR, yet TCRdb's version contains in-frame clones alone and is incomplete. The table shows 220,000 or so clones, with about 79% occurring only once. Sequenced: PBMCs or T cells enriched from blood (not recorded which). V gene TRBV3-1 (or the pseudogene TRBV3-2) combines with J gene TRBJ2-1, with 9 bases that match TRBD2. This TCR came from a woman aged 60 to 75 who had recovered from COVID-19. The CDR3 spells CASSHQTGGNSGSDEQFF. CDR3 DNA: TGTGCCAGCAGCCACCAGACGGGGGGTAATAGCGGGAGTGATGAGCAGTTCTTC.